Below are 31 T cell receptor beta chains sequenced from a single sample in a study of regulatory T cells in long-lasting Graves disease. For TCR beta, libraries came from iRepertoire HTBI primers and Arm-PCR of CDR3 regions. TCRdb itself ran the multiplex PCR reads through MiXCR, one entry per CDR3 protein. Of just over 600,000 distinct CDR3 sequences in the sample, around 17% were seen once. Time point in this sample: newly diagnosed GD, antithyroid drugs for less than 3 months. Preparation of the TCR library used RNA extracted from PBMCs. These records were also assigned to another study, of T cells in Graves' hyperthyroidism and ophthalmopathy.

This specimen consisted of peripheral blood mononuclear cells (PBMCs), obtained at new diagnosis, from a patient treated with antithyroid drugs. The receptors come from a woman aged 30 to 39 with Graves disease.

This rearrangement joins TRBV2 to TRBJ1-4; D is perhaps TRBD1 (6 bases). The germline CDR1 and CDR2 sequences are SNHLY and FYNNEI. Trimming shortened V by 6 bases and J by 3 bases, and 14 bases separated the two germline ends. The CDR3 is made up of 15 amino acids. CDR3 region: CASSDPGTPNEKLFF. The CDR3 bases are TGTGCCAGCAGCGATCCCGGGACACCTAATGAAAAACTGTTTTTT.

There are a few counts of this clonotype. The chain uses TRBV5-8 and TRBJ1-1; D is ambiguous. V lost 4 bases to trimming and J lost 1 base, with 11 bases between them. From germline, CDR1 is SGHTS and CDR2 YDEGEE. The CDR3 is 14 amino acids. CDR3 sequence: CASSLDRSNTEAFF. In DNA form, the CDR3 reads TGTGCCAGCAGCCTGGACCGATCGAACACTGAAGCTTTCTTT.

This clonotype was detected ten times or more. J is TRBJ2-1 and V is TRBV7-2; no firm D call. Germline CDR1 reads SGHTA; CDR2 reads FQGNSA. CDR3 length: 13 residues. The germline V and J ends were trimmed by 3 bases and 3 bases, with 6 bases remaining between them. The CDR3 DNA sequence: TGTGCCAGCAGCTTGAAAGGCTACAATGAGCAGTTCTTC. Protein product: CASSLKGYNEQFF.

At least ten counts were recorded for this clonotype. The gene calls are TRBV28 and TRBJ2-1; 11 bases line up with TRBD2. Germline CDR1 reads MDHEN; CDR2 reads SYDVKM. This CDR3 is 15 amino acids long. The ends lost 6 bases at V and 4 bases at J; junction bases unmatched: 5. CDR3 bases: TGTGCCAGCAGCTGGACTAGCGGGCTTTACAATGAGCAGTTCTTC. Protein product: CASSWTSGLYNEQFF.

This clonotype came up many times. V gene TRBV24-1 combines with J gene TRBJ2-1; 7 bases match TRBD2. This CDR3 region has 15 residues. The V segment lost 8 bases and the J segment 5 bases; nucleotides outside the gene matches: 11. Germline CDR1 KGHDR, CDR2 SFDVKD. CDR3 DNA sequence: TGTGCCACCACCATCGGAGCGGGGTCGCACAATGAGCAGTTCTTC. This codes for CATTIGAGSHNEQFF.

DNA for the CDR3: TGTGCCAGCAGCCCCTCTTCCGGGACAGGGGAGGGCTACACCTTC. Its translation: CASSPSSGTGEGYTF. This chain joins TRBV7-9 and TRBJ1-2, with 10 positions matching TRBD1. Germline V gene sequence: CDR1 SEHNR, CDR2 FQNEAQ (reference sequence). The CDR3 is 15 residues long. Germline trimming cut 5 bases from V and 8 bases from J; bases unmatched to any gene: 11.

This clonotype has just a few counts. This may come from a read error, since a much larger clone is one base off. This chain uses TRBV2 with TRBJ2-1; D unclear. Near its end, the DNA agrees better with TRBJ2-5, so the J call may be wrong. Germline V CDR1 and CDR2: SNHLY, FYNNEI. There are 11 residues in the CDR3. In DNA, the CDR3 is TGTGCCAGCATCTGGTTGGGGACCCAGTACTTC. It specifies CASIWLGTQYF.

This clonotype was seen repeatedly, ten times or more. The chain carries TRBV12-3 or TRBV12-4 and TRBJ2-7; TRBD2 matches at 8 bases. Trimming cost V 1 base and J 3 bases; bases outside gene matches: 2. This CDR3 is built from 14 residues. This CDR3 is CASSLELAVYEQYF. In DNA, the CDR3 is TGTGCCAGCAGTTTAGAACTAGCGGTCTACGAGCAGTACTTC.

The J gene is TRBJ2-7, the V gene TRBV30; TRBD2 matches at 7 bases. V lost 8 bases and J lost 1; bases outside the gene matches: 5. Germline V lookup: CDR1 GTSNPN, CDR2 SVGIG (reference sequence). The CDR3 totals 12 residues. CDR3 protein: CAGGGKSYEQYF. CDR3 nucleotides: TGTGCCGGGGGGGGGAAATCCTACGAGCAGTACTTC.

The V call is TRBV7-9, the J call TRBJ2-7, with 9 bases fitting TRBD2. Germline V gene data show CDR1 as SEHNR and CDR2 as FQNEAQ (reference sequence). The J segment lost 6 bases and the V segment lost 5 bases, leaving 8 bases of the junction unmatched. This CDR3 has 14 amino acids. The CDR3 DNA reads TGTGCCAGCAGCCCCCCGGGACTAGCAATCGAGCAGTACTTC. It encodes CASSPPGLAIEQYF.

The chain is built from TRBV6-5 and TRBJ2-1, with D tentatively TRBD1 (7 bases). Germline assignment: CDR1 MNHEY and CDR2 SVGAGI. V was trimmed by 0 bases and J by 9 bases, leaving 18 bases between them. The CDR3 has 16 residues. This chain's CDR3 is CASSYSPGGQRGEQFF. The CDR3 region has the DNA TGTGCCAGCAGTTACTCCCCCGGGGGACAGCGCGGTGAGCAGTTCTTC.

V is TRBV6-1 and J is TRBJ1-4; 9 bases map to TRBD1. The CDR3 is 15 residues long. Germline CDR1 and CDR2: MNHNS and SASEGT. V was pared by 0 bases and J by 8 bases, with 4 bases of the junction left unmatched. CDR3 nucleotide sequence: TGTGCCAGCAGTGAAGCAGACAGGGGGTGGGAAAAACTGTTTTTT. This translates into CASSEADRGWEKLFF.

This clonotype was counted at least ten times. This chain connects TRBV12-3 or TRBV12-4 to TRBJ2-1; tentative D call: TRBD2 (6 bases). V was trimmed by 7 bases and J by 7 bases, leaving 20 bases between them. There are 15 residues in the CDR3. The CDR3 DNA reads as TGTGCCAGCATGGATAGAGGGCCGGGAGTTAATGAGCAGTTCTTC. This gives the protein CASMDRGPGVNEQFF.

In this sample, this clonotype turned up many times. The gene calls are TRBV6-1 and TRBJ1-4; D is perhaps TRBD1 (6 bases). Deletions cut 5 bases from V and 3 bases from J, with 16 bases between. The germline gives CDR1 MNHNS, CDR2 SASEGT. This CDR3 spans 16 amino acids. The CDR3: CASSPGQLAPNEKLFF. The CDR3 DNA sequence: TGTGCCAGCAGTCCCGGACAGTTAGCGCCTAATGAAAAACTGTTTTTT.

The V call is TRBV29-1, the J call TRBJ1-3, with a tentative D call TRBD1 (5 bases). The germline V gene has CDR1 SQVTM and CDR2 ANQGSEA. The CDR3 sequence is 14 residues long. Trimming took off 7 bases at V and 0 bases at J, with 13 bases between the two ends. As DNA, the CDR3 is TGCAGCGCGAACGTCGGGACCTCTGGAAACACCATATATTTT. Translating gives CSANVGTSGNTIYF.

A remark on this clonotype: The junction departs from the called germline gene at one end, perhaps through a read error. This chain links TRBV18 with TRBJ2-7; D may be TRBD1 (6 bases). Germline V lookup: CDR1 KGHSH, CDR2 LQKENI. This CDR3 region has 14 residues. The CDR3 reads CASSPGQPSYERYF. CDR3 nucleotides: TGTGCCAGCTCACCCGGACAGCCCTCCTACGAGCGGTACTTC.

This clonotype was seen only a few times. The V and J genes are TRBV18 and TRBJ1-2; a weak D match, TRBD1 (5 bases). This CDR3 region has 15 residues. Germline assignment: CDR1 KGHSH and CDR2 LQKENI. Trimming took off 6 bases at V and 4 bases at J, with 18 bases between the two ends. As DNA, the CDR3 is TGTGCCAGCTCCACCCTACAGGCAGGGAGCTATGGCTACACCTTC. It translates to CASSTLQAGSYGYTF.

This chain connects TRBV10-2 to TRBJ2-2; D possibly corresponds to TRBD1 (5 bases). The length of the CDR3 is 13 residues. The V gene's germline CDR1 is WSHSY and CDR2 SAAADI. V was clipped by 7 bases and J by 2 bases, with 8 bases between them. CDR3 amino acids: CASIDSNTGELFF. CDR3 in DNA: TGCGCCAGCATTGACAGCAACACCGGGGAGCTGTTTTTT.

There are many counts of this clonotype. The CDR3 is CASSRQGWGSGANVLTF. The CDR3 DNA reads as TGTGCCAGCAGTCGACAGGGGTGGGGCTCTGGGGCCAACGTCCTGACTTTC. The chain couples TRBV28 to TRBJ2-6, with 8 bases fitting TRBD1. Germline V gene lookup returns CDR1 MDHEN and CDR2 SYDVKM. V was clipped by 5 bases and J by 0 bases; unmatched bases: 6. This CDR3 is built from 17 residues.

Regarding this clonotype: Since a much larger clone is just one base distant, this may be a read error. This chain uses TRBV7-2 with TRBJ2-5, with TRBD2 matching over 13 bases. The CDR3 contains 14 residues. Germline V gene data show CDR1 as SGHTA and CDR2 as FQGNSA. In nucleotides, the CDR3 is TGTGTCAGCAGCCTCGGGACTAGCGGGGTCTTATCGGGCTTC. As protein: CVSSLGTSGVLSGF.

The V call is TRBV5-1, the J call TRBJ2-5, with 7 bases lining up with TRBD2. The CDR3 covers 14 residues. V shed 0 bases and J 6 bases; nucleotides not matched to a gene: 5. Germline V lookup: CDR1 SGHRS, CDR2 YFSETQ. The CDR3 sequence is CASSLANGRKTQYF. The CDR3 DNA reads TGCGCCAGCAGCTTGGCCAACGGGAGGAAGACCCAGTACTTC.

The rearrangement links TRBV6-1 to TRBJ2-3, with 8 bases aligning to TRBD1. The J call may not be correct, given that the DNA end is closer to TRBJ2-7. CDR1 and CDR2 (germline): MNHNS, SASEGT. The CDR3 is 16 residues long. In DNA form, the CDR3 reads TGTGCCAGCAGCCGGCAGAGGACAGGGAGGCCGGGGGAGCAGTACTTC. Protein sequence: CASSRQRTGRPGEQYF.

This clonotype has a count of ten or more. This rearrangement joins TRBV18 to TRBJ1-1; D uncertain. The CDR3 totals 15 residues. Germline loops: CDR1 KGHSH, CDR2 LQKENI. Trimming pared 2 bases from V and 1 base from J, leaving 11 bases between. This chain's CDR3 is CASSPKVQANTEAFF. The CDR3 DNA sequence: TGTGCCAGCTCACCAAAGGTCCAGGCGAACACTGAAGCTTTCTTT. Together with reference TRBV18 and TRBJ1-1, the CDR3 gives the full variable domain: NAGVMQNPRHLVRRRGQEARLRCSPMKGHSHVYWYRQLPEEGLKFMVYLQKENIIDESGMPKERFSAEFPKEGPSILRIQQVVRGDSAAYFCASSPKVQANTEAFFGQGTRLTVV.

The rearrangement links TRBV20-1 to TRBJ1-4; unclear D gene. The CDR3 extends over 14 amino acids. Germline V gene lookup returns CDR1 DFQATT and CDR2 SNEGSKA (reference sequence). With 4 bases removed from V and 7 bases from J, the gap between germline ends came to 16 bases. CDR3 region: CSAKALLMAEKLFF. CDR3 in DNA: TGCAGTGCTAAAGCCCTCCTAATGGCTGAAAAACTGTTTTTT.

The rearrangement joins TRBV10-2 to TRBJ1-2; 8 bases map to TRBD1. The CDR3 loop spans 15 amino acids. J was trimmed by 3 bases and V by 3 bases; bases with no gene match: 6. Germline V gene sequence: CDR1 WSHSY, CDR2 SAAADI. CDR3 bases: TGCGCCAGCAGTGAAGCAGGGGGCGCAGACTATGGCTACACCTTC. Its protein product is CASSEAGGADYGYTF.

This clonotype has a handful of counts. The chain carries TRBV20-1 and TRBJ2-7; D is uncertain. Germline CDR1 reads DFQATT; CDR2 reads SNEGSKA (reference sequence). The CDR3 has 13 amino acids. The V gene lost 2 bases and the J gene lost 0 bases, with 8 bases spanning the gap. The CDR3 spells CSARSESSYEQYF. Here the CDR3 DNA reads TGCAGTGCTAGATCCGAGAGCTCCTACGAGCAGTACTTC.

This clonotype was counted many times. The rearrangement uses TRBV2 and TRBJ2-7; D tentatively fits TRBD1 or TRBD2 (5 bases each). The V end lost 6 bases, the J end lost 4 bases, and 13 bases lay between the germline ends. The CDR3 is made up of 13 amino acids. CDR1 is SNHLY, CDR2 FYNNEI, per germline. The CDR3 DNA reads TGTGCCAGCAGGGAGTGGGGGTCTTACGAGCAGTACTTC. It is translated as CASREWGSYEQYF.

This clonotype was detected ten times or more. This chain joins TRBV20-1 and TRBJ1-2; TRBD1 agrees at 9 bases. This CDR3 contains 15 residues. J gave up 3 bases and V 3 bases, and 8 bases lay outside the gene matches. The V gene's germline CDR1 is DFQATT and CDR2 SNEGSKA (reference sequence). This CDR3 reads CSASLSGQGHYGYTF. The CDR3, as DNA: TGCAGTGCTAGCCTTTCGGGACAGGGTCACTATGGCTACACCTTC.

The V call is TRBV27, the J call TRBJ2-7; 8 nucleotides match TRBD1. V lost 7 bases to trimming and J lost 5 bases; unmatched junction nucleotides: 10. Germline V gene sequence: CDR1 MNHEY, CDR2 SMNVEV (reference sequence). CDR3 size: 14 residues. The CDR3 DNA reads as TGTGCCAGCACGAGGACAGGGTATAACCACGAGCAGTACTTC. It yields the protein CASTRTGYNHEQYF.

This clonotype turned up a few times. Germline is not matched at one junction end, which may reflect a read error. The genes are TRBV20-1 and TRBJ2-6, with D perhaps TRBD1 (5 bases). Germline lookup yields CDR1 DFQATT and CDR2 SNEGSKA (reference sequence). There are 15 residues in the CDR3. CDR3 region: CSARRQGSGTNVLTF. The DNA for the CDR3 is TGCAGTGCTAGACGGCAGGGCTCTGGGACCAACGTCCTGACTTTC.

This sequence joins TRBV5-6 and TRBJ2-2, with TRBD1 identical over 9 bases. CDR1 and CDR2 from the germline V gene are SGHDT and YYEEEE. The V and J ends lost 6 bases and 3 bases, in that order; junction bases with no gene match: 9. The CDR3 is made up of 16 amino acids. Written as DNA, the CDR3 is TGTGCCAGCACGCTGACGGGACAGGGATACACCGGGGAGCTGTTTTTT. It codes for CASTLTGQGYTGELFF.